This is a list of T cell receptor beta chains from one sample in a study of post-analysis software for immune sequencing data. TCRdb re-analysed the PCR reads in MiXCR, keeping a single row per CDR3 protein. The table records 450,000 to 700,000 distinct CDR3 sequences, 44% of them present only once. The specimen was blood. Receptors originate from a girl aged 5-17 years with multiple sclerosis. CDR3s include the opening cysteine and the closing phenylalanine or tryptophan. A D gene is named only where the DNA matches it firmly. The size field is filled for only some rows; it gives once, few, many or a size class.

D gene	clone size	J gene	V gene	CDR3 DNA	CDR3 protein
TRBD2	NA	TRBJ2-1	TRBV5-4	TGTGCCAGCAGCTTCGCGGGACTAGCGGTCAATGAGCAGTTCTTC	CASSFAGLAVNEQFF
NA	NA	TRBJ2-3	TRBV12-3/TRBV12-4	TGTGCCAGCAGCAATGGGGGATATACGCAGTATTTT	CASSNGGYTQYF
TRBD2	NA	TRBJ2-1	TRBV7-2	TGTGCCAGCAGACCAGGGACTAGCGGATACAATGAGCAGTTCTTC	CASRPGTSGYNEQFF
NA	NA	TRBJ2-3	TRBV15	TGTGCCACCAGCAGTCAGGGCGTTAGCACAGATACGCAGTATTTT	CATSSQGVSTDTQYF
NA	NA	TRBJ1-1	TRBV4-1	TGCGCCAGCAGCCAAGATTGGCAACAGGACACTGAAGCTTTCTTT	CASSQDWQQDTEAFF
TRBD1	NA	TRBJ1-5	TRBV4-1	TGCGCCAGCAGCCAAGGGGGACAGTTCGGAGGTCAGCCCCAGCATTTT	CASSQGGQFGGQPQHF
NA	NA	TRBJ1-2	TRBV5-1	TGCGCCAGCAGCTGGAATCGGGACTATGGCTACACCTTC	CASSWNRDYGYTF
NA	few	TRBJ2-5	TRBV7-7	TGTGCCAGCAGCTTAGCGGGCGAGGAACAAGAGACCCAGTACTTC	CASSLAGEEQETQYF
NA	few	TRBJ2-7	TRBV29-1	TGCAGCGTTGAAGAGGACGGGTCCTCCTACGAGCAGTACTTC	CSVEEDGSSYEQYF
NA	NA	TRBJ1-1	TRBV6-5	TGTGCCAGCAGTTGGGGCGGTTTGAGGGACATTCACACTGAAGCTTTCTTT	CASSWGGLRDIHTEAFF
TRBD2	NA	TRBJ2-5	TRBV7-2	TGTGCCAGCAGCTTATGGCTAGCGGGGGCCCAAGAGACCCAGTACTTC	CASSLWLAGAQETQYF
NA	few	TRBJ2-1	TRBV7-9	TGTGCCAGCAGCTTTAAGGTTGAGCAGTTCTTC	CASSFKVEQFF
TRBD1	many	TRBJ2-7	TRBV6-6	TGTGCCAGCGGGGACAGGGGATACGAGCAGTACTTC	CASGDRGYEQYF
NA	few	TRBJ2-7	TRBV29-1	TGCAGCGTTGAAGATTCCCCTGGCTCCTACGAGCAGTACTTC	CSVEDSPGSYEQYF
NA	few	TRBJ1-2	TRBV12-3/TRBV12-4	TGTGCCACCATTATAAGGGGGGACTACACCTTC	CATIIRGDYTF
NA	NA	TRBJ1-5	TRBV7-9	TGTGCCAGCAGCTTAGGCCAGGGCGGGGATCAGCCCCAGCATTTT	CASSLGQGGDQPQHF
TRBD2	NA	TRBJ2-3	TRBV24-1	TGTGCCACCAGTGATCTACTAGCGGGAGGACCATTTAGCACAGATACGCAGTATTTT	CATSDLLAGGPFSTDTQYF
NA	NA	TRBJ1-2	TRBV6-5	TGTGCCAGCAGTTATACCTCATCAGGAGACGATGGCTACACCTTC	CASSYTSSGDDGYTF
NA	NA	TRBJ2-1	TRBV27	TGTGCCAGCAGTTTAGGCCGGGCTTCCTACAATGAGCAGTTCTTC	CASSLGRASYNEQFF
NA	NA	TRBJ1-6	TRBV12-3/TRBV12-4	TGTGCCAGCAGTTTAACCCCCATTCCAGTTAATTCACCCCTCCACTTT	CASSLTPIPVNSPLHF
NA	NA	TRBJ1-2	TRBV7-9	TGTGCCAGCAGCTCCCTAAGGCGGGCTAACTATGGCTACACCTTC	CASSSLRRANYGYTF
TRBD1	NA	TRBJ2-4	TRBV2	TGTGCCAGCAGGGGGACAGTCTCCAAAAACATTCAGTACTTC	CASRGTVSKNIQYF
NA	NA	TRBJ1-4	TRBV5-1	TGCGCCAGCAGCTTGGCCGAGGGGACGACTAATGAAAAACTGTTTTTT	CASSLAEGTTNEKLFF
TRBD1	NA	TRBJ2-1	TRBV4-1	TGCGCCAGCAGCCAAGCGCTGGGACAGGAACACAATGAGCAGTTCTTC	CASSQALGQEHNEQFF
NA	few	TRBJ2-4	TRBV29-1	TGCAGCGCCAGACAGGCGGCCAAAAACATTCAGTACTTC	CSARQAAKNIQYF
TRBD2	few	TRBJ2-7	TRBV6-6	TGTGCCAGCTGCGGGACTAGCGGCCTGTACGAGCAGTACTTC	CASCGTSGLYEQYF
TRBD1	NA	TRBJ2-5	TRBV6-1	TGTGCCAGCAGCCGAGGGGGACAGGTAGAGACCCAGTACTTC	CASSRGGQVETQYF
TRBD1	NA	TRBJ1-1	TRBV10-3	TGTGCCATCACCGGGACAGGGAAAGGGCCTGAAGCTTTCTTT	CAITGTGKGPEAFF
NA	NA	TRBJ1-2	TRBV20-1	TGCAGTGCTAGTCTCGGGGGGGTCCACACCTTC	CSASLGGVHTF
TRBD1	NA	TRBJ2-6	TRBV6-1	TGTGCCAGCAGTCTTTGGACAGGTTTGGGGGGGGCCAACGTCCTGACTTTC	CASSLWTGLGGANVLTF
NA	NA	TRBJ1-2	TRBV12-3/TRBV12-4	TGTGCCAGCAGTTTAGTATCCGGGACACCTAACTATGGCTACACCTTC	CASSLVSGTPNYGYTF
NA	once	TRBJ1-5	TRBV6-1	TGTGCCAGCAGTGAAGTCCCTGGACATGGCCAGCCCCAGCATTTT	CASSEVPGHGQPQHF
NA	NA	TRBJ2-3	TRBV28	TGTGCCAGCAGTCTACCGGCTGTAGATACGCAGTATTTT	CASSLPAVDTQYF
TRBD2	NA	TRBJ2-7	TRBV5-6	TGTGCCAGCAGCGGGGGTAGCGGGAGGCCTTCCGAGCAGTACTTC	CASSGGSGRPSEQYF
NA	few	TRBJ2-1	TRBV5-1	TGCGCCAGCAGCTTCGGGCTAGCGTACGAGAGCTCCTACAATGAGCAGTTCTTC	CASSFGLAYESSYNEQFF
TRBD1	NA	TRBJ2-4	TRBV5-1	TGCGCCAGCAGCTTGGAGCTACAGGGGGCGGCCAAAAACATTCAGTACTTC	CASSLELQGAAKNIQYF
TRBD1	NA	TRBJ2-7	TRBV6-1	TGTGCCAGCAACAGGGGGCAAACCTACGAGCAGTACTTC	CASNRGQTYEQYF
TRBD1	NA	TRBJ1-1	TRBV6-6	TGTGCCAGCACTACCAGGGGGGGTTTTAGCACTGAAGCTTTCTTT	CASTTRGGFSTEAFF
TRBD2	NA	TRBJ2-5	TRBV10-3	TGTGCCGCCCGGAGAGCGGGAGTCCAAGAGACCCAGTACTTC	CAARRAGVQETQYF
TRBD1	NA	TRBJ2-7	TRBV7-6	TGTGCCAGCAGCTTAGGAATAGGACAGGGGGACGAGCAGTACTTC	CASSLGIGQGDEQYF
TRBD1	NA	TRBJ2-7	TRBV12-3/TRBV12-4	TGTGCCAGCAGGGGGGACAGGGGAACCTACGAGCAGTACTTC	CASRGDRGTYEQYF
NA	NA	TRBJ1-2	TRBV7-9	TGTGCCAGCAGCCCCAGGAGGTTTGGCTACACCTTC	CASSPRRFGYTF
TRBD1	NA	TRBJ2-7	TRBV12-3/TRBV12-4	TGTGCCAGCAGCCACCGGGACAGGGTTCAAGAGCAGTACTTC	CASSHRDRVQEQYF
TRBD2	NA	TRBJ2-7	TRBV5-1	TGCGCCAGCAGCTTGAAATCCGCTAGCGGGAGTTTTACCTACGAGCAGTACTTC	CASSLKSASGSFTYEQYF
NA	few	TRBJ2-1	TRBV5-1	TGCGCCAGTTTTCCGGGTTCGACTTATAATGAGCAGTTCTTC	CASFPGSTYNEQFF
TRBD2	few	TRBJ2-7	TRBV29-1	TGCAGCGTTCTGGGACTAGCCCAGGGCTACGAGCAGTACTTC	CSVLGLAQGYEQYF
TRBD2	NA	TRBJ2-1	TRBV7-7	TGTGCCAGCAGCTCCATGGGACTAGCGGGGGTGAATGAGCAGTTCTTC	CASSSMGLAGVNEQFF
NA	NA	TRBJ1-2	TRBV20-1	TGCAGTGCTAGAGGATCGGGCTACTATGGCTACACCTTC	CSARGSGYYGYTF
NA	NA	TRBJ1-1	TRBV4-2	TGTACCAGCAGCCATGGTACCACTGAAGCTTTCTTT	CTSSHGTTEAFF
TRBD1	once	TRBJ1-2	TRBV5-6	TGTGCCAGCAGCGTCCAGGGGGCGAATGGCTACACCTTC	CASSVQGANGYTF
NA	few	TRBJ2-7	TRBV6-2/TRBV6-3	TGTGCCAGCAGTTACTCCATCTACGAGCAGTACTTC	CASSYSIYEQYF
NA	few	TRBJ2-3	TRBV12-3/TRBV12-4	TGTGCCAGCAGTCCATCGGGGGATACGCAGTATTTT	CASSPSGDTQYF